This T cell receptor beta chain appears in the sequencing data of a study of cytomegalovirus exposure and HLA in healthy donors. Note on this clone: Its antigen remains unidentified.

Broader study findings: Most CMV-associated TCR beta chains were later found to appear HLA-restricted. Excluded: some indistinguishable V segments such as TRBV6-2 and TRBV6-3. Common viral pathogens were later found to be apparently linked to several of the most significant clusters. A later analysis showed that HLA-associated TCR beta chains had undergone more clonal expansion than equally common others.

This PCR relied on a set of 60 Vbeta primers and 13 Jbeta primers. Clones were sequenced by immunoSEQ multiplex PCR, and TCRdb holds only the in-frame ones, with some missing. The sample yields over 100,000 clones, 70% to 85% seen once. Germline CDR1 and CDR2: MNHNS and SASEGT. This CDR3 has 14 residues. Trimming took 4 bases from V and 0 from J; bases not matched to a gene: 3. The V gene is TRBV6-1, the J gene TRBJ2-7; 7 nucleotides match TRBD1. This clonotype originated in a male donor in good health and CMV-seropositive. The sequenced sample consisted of PBMCs. The chain's CDR3 is CASSAAGGSYEQYF. Written as DNA, the CDR3 is TGTGCCAGCAGTGCGGCAGGGGGCTCCTACGAGCAGTACTTC.